The subject of this entry is one T cell receptor (beta chain). Its antigen is as yet unknown. Likely unrecorded immune exposures existed in these nominally healthy donors. This record comes from a study of cytomegalovirus exposure and HLA in healthy donors. Study background: Caucasian-associated ancestry cluster membership applied to about four fifths of around 400 genotyped donors.

Primers: 60 Vbeta forward and 13 Jbeta reverse. Method: immunoSEQ multiplex PCR; TCRdb's copy keeps in-frame clones and lacks some. The sample includes about 180,000 clones, approximately 82% of them seen just once. Overall study findings and caveats: Rarity marked most TCR sequences, yet some public TCRs occurred in many donors. An Asian-associated ancestry cluster reportedly showed fewer N-insertions than the roughly 600-donor mean in a later analysis.

The sample comprised PBMCs. The clonotype originates from a woman aged 30 to 39 in good health and CMV-seronegative.

The CDR3 here is CASSMQRTAASNQPQHF. Here the CDR3 DNA reads TGTGCCAGTAGTATGCAAAGGACAGCAGCTAGCAATCAGCCCCAGCATTTT. The chain is built from TRBV19 and TRBJ1-5, with D perhaps matching TRBD1 (6 bases). V was clipped by 3 bases and J by 0 bases, with 15 bases between them. The V gene's germline CDR1 is LNHDA and CDR2 SQIVND (reference sequence). This CDR3 is built from 17 residues.